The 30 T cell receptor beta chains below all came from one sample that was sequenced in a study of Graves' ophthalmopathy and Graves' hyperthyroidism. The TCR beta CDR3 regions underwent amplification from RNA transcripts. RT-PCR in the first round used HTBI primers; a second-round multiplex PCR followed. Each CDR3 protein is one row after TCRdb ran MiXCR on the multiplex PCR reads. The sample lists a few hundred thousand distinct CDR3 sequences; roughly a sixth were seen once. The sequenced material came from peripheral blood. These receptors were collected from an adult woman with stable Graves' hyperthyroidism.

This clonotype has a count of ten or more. DNA for the CDR3: TGTGCCAGCACCACCAGGCAGCTGAACACTGAAGCTTTCTTT. Its translation is CASTTRQLNTEAFF. This chain joins TRBV6-2 or TRBV6-3 and TRBJ1-1; no clear D. The V and J ends lost 7 bases and 0 bases respectively, with 12 bases between them. The length of the CDR3 is 14 residues. Per the germline V gene, CDR1 is MNHEY and CDR2 is SVGEGT.

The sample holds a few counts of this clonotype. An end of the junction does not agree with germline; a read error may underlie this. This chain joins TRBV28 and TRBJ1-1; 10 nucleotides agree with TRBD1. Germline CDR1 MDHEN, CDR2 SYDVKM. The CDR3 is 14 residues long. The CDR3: CARSSGTGATEAFF. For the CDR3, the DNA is TGTGCCCGCAGTTCCGGGACAGGGGCCACTGAAGCTTTCTTT.

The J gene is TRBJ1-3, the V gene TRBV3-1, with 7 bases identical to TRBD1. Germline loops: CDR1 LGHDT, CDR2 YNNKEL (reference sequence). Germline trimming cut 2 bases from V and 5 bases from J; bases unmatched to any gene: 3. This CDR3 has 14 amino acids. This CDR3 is CASSQQGVRNTIYF. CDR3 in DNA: TGTGCCAGCAGCCAACAGGGGGTTAGAAACACCATATATTTT.

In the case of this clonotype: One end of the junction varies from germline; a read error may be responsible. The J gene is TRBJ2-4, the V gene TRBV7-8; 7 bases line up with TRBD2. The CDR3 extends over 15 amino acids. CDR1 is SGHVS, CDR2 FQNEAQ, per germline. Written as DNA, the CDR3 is TGTGCCAGCAGCTTAGCACGCAGGGAGGGGAACATTAAGTACTTC. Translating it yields CASSLARREGNIKYF.

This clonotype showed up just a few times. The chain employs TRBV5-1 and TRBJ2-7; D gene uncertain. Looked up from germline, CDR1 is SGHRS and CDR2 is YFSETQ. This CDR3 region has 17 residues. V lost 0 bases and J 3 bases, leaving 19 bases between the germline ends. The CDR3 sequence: CASSLASLDATIYEQYF. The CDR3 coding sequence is TGCGCCAGCAGCTTGGCCTCATTAGACGCTACAATCTACGAGCAGTACTTC.

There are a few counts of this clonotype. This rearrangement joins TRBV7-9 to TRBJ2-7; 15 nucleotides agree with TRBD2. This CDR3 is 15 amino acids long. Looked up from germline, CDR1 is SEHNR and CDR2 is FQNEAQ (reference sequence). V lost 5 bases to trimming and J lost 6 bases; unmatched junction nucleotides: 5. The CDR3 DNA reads TGTGCCAGCAGCCCCGAGGGACTAGCGGGAGGCGAGCAGTACTTC. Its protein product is CASSPEGLAGGEQYF.

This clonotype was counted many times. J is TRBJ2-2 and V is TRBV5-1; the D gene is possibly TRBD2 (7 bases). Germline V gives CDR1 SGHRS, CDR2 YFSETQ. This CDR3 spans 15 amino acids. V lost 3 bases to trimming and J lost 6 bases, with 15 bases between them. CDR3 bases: TGCGCCAGCAGCTCGGGGGGCGTGTTGTCCGGGGAGCTGTTTTTT. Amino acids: CASSSGGVLSGELFF.

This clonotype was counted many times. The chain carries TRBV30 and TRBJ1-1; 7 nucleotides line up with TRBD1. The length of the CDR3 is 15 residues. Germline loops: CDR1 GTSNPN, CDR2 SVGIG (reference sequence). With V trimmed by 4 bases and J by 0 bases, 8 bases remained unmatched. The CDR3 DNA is TGTGCCTGGACCATAACGGACAGGATGAACACTGAAGCTTTCTTT. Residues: CAWTITDRMNTEAFF.

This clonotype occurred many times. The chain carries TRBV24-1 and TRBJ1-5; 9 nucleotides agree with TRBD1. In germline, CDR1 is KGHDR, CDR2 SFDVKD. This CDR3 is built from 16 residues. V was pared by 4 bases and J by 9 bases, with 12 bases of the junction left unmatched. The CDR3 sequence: CATSDRGTGKISPQHF. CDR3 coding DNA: TGTGCCACCAGTGACCGAGGGACAGGGAAGATATCGCCCCAGCATTTT.

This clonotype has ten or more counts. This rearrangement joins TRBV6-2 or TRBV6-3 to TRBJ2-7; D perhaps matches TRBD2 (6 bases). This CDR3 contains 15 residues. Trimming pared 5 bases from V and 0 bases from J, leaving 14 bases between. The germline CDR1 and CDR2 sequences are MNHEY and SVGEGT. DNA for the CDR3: TGTGCCAGCAGTCTATTTAGCGGCGTCTCCTACGAGCAGTACTTC. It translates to CASSLFSGVSYEQYF.

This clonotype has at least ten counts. The CDR3: CSVVGQGGELFF. The CDR3 nucleotides read TGCAGCGTTGTCGGGCAGGGTGGGGAGCTGTTTTTT. J is TRBJ2-2 and V is TRBV29-1; a weak D match, TRBD1 (5 bases). The CDR3 runs 12 residues. Germline V CDR1 and CDR2: SQVTM, ANQGSEA. The V end lost 4 bases, the J end lost 8 bases, and 11 bases lay between the germline ends.

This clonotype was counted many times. CDR3 sequence reads: CASSHGTTGNTIYF. The CDR3 DNA reads as TGTGCCAGCAGCCATGGGACCACTGGAAACACCATATATTTT. The rearrangement joins TRBV7-2 to TRBJ1-3; weak D call: TRBD1 (5 bases). The CDR3 sequence is 14 residues long. Trimming removed 5 bases at V and 2 bases at J, with 10 bases between. Germline V gives CDR1 SGHTA, CDR2 FQGNSA.

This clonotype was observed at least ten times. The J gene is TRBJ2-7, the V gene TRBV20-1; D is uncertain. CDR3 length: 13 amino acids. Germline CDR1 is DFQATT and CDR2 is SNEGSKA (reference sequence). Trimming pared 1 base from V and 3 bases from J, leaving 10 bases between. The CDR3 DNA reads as TGCAGTGCTAGAGGAGATGATTTCTACGAGCAGTACTTC. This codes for CSARGDDFYEQYF.

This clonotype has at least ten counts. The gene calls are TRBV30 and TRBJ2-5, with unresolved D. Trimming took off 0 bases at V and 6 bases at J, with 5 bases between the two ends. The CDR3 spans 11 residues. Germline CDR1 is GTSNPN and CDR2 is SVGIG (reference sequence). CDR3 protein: CAWSVGKTQYF. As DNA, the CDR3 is TGTGCCTGGAGTGTGGGAAAGACCCAGTACTTC.

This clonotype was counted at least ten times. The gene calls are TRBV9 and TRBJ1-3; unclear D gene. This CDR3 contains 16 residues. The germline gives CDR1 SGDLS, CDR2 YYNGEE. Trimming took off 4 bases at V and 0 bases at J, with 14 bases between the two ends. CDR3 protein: CASSPTAVLSGNTIYF. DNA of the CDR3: TGTGCCAGCAGCCCCACCGCGGTACTCTCTGGAAACACCATATATTTT.

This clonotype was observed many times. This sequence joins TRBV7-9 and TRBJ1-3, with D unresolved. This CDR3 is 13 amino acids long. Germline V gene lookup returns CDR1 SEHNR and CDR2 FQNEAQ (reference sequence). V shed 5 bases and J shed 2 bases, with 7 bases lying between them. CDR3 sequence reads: CASSALAGNTIYF. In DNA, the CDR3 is TGTGCCAGCAGCGCCCTGGCTGGAAACACCATATATTTT.

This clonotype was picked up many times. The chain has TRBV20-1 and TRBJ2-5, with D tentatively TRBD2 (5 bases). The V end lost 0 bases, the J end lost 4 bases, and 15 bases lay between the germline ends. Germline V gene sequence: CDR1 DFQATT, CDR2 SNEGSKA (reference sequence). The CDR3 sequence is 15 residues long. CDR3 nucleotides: TGCAGTGCTAGAGATGGGTTGTCGGGAATAGAGACCCAGTACTTC. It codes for CSARDGLSGIETQYF.

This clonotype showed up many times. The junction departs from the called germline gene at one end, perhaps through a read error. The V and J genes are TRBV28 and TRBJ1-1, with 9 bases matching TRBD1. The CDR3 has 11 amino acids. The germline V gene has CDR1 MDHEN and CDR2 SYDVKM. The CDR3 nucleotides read TGTGCCAACTCGGACAGGGGCATAGCTATCTTT. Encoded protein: CANSDRGIAIF.

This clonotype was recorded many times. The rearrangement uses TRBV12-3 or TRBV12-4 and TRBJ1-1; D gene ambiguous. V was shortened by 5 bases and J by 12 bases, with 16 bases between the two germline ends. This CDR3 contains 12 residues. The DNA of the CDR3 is TGTGCCAGCAGTCGAGCCGGACTCGGGTCTTTCTTT. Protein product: CASSRAGLGSFF.

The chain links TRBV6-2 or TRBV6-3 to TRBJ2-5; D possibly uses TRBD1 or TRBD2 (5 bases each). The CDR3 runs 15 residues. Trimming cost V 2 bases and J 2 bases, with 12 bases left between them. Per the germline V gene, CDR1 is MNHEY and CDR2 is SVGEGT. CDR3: CASSYGGAPQETQYF. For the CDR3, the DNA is TGTGCCAGCAGTTACGGGGGAGCGCCTCAAGAGACCCAGTACTTC.

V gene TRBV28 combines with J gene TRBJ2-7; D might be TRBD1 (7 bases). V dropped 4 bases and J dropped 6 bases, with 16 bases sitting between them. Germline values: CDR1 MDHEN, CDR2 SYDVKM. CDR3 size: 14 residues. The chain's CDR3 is CASSSAGGGIEQYF. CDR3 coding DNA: TGTGCCAGCAGTTCCGCTGGAGGGGGCATCGAGCAGTACTTC.

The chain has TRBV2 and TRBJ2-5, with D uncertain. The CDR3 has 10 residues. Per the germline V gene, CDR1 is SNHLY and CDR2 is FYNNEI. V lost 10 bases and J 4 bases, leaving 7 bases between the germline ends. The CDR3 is CATGRETQYF. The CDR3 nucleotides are TGTGCCACCGGGCGAGAGACCCAGTACTTC.

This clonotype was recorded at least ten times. CDR3 in amino acids: CSAAPARGSADSNQPQHF. In DNA form, the CDR3 reads TGCAGTGCCGCTCCGGCCAGGGGCAGTGCCGATAGCAATCAGCCCCAGCATTTT. The rearrangement uses TRBV20-1 and TRBJ1-5; maybe TRBD1 (6 bases). From germline, CDR1 is DFQATT and CDR2 SNEGSKA (reference sequence). The CDR3 runs to 18 residues. V lost 6 bases and J lost 0, with 24 bases in between.

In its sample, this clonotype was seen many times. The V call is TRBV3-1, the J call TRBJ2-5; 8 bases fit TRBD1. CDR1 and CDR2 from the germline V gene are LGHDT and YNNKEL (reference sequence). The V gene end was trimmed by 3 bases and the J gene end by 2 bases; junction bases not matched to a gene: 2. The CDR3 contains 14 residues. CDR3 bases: TGTGCCAGCAGCCACCGGGACAGGCAAGAGACCCAGTACTTC. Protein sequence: CASSHRDRQETQYF.

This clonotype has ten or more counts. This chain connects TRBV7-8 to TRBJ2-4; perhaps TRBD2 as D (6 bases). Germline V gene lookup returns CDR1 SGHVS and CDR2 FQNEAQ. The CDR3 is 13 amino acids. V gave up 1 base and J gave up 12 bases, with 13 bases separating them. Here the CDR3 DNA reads TGTGCCAGCAGCTTAGATTTGGCGGGAAGTCAGTACTTC. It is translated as CASSLDLAGSQYF.

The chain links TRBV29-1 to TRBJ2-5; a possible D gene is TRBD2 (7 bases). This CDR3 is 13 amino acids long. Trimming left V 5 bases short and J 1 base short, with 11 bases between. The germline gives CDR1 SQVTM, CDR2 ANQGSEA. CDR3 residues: CSVQRGGQETQYF. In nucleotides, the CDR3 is TGCAGCGTTCAGAGGGGGGGCCAAGAGACCCAGTACTTC.

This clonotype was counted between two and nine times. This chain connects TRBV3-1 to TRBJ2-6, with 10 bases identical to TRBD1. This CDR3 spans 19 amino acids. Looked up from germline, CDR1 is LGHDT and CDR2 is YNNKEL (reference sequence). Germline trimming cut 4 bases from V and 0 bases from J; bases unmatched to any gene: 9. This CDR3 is CASSPYRTGGNSGANVLTF. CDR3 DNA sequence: TGTGCCAGCAGCCCTTACCGGACAGGGGGTAACTCTGGGGCCAACGTCCTGACTTTC.

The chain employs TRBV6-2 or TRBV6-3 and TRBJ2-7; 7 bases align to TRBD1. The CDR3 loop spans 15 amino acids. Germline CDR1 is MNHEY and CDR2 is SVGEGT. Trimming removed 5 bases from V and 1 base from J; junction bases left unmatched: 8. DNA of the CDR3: TGTGCCAGCAGTGAGACAGGGTATGGATCCTACGAGCAGTACTTC. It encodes CASSETGYGSYEQYF.

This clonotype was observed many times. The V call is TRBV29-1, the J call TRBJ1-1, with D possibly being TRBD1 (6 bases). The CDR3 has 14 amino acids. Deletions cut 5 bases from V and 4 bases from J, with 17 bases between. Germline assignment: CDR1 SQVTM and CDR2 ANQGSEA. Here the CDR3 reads CSVSTGTPATEAFF. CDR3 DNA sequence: TGCAGCGTTTCGACCGGGACACCTGCCACTGAAGCTTTCTTT.

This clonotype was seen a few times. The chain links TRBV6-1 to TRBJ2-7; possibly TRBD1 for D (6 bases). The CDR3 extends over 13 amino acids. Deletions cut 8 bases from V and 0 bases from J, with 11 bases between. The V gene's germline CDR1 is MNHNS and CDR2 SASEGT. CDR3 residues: CASRDTSSYEQYF. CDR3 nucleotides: TGTGCCAGCCGGGACACTAGCTCCTACGAGCAGTACTTC.